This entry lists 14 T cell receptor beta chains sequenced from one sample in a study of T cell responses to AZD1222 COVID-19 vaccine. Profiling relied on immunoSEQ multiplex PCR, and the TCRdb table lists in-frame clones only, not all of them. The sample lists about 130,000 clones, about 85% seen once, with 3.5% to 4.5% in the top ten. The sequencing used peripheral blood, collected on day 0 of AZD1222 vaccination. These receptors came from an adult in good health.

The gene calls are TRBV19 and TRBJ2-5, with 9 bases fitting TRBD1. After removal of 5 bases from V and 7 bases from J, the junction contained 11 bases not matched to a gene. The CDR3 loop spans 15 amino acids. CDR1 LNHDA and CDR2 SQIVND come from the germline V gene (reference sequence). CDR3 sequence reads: CASSPFGTGMATQYF. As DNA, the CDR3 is TGTGCCAGTAGTCCCTTCGGGACAGGGATGGCGACCCAGTACTTC.

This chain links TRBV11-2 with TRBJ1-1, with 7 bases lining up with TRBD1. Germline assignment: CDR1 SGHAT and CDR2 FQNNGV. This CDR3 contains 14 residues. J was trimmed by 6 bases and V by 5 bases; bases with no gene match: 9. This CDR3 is CASSALTGKPEAFF. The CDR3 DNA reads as TGTGCCAGCAGCGCCCTGACAGGGAAGCCTGAAGCTTTCTTT. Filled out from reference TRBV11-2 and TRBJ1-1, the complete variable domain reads EAGVAQSPRYKIIEKRQSVAFWCNPISGHATLYWYQQILGQGPKLLIQFQNNGVVDDSQLPKDRFSAERLKGVDSTLKIQPAKLEDSAVYLCASSALTGKPEAFFGQGTRLTVV.

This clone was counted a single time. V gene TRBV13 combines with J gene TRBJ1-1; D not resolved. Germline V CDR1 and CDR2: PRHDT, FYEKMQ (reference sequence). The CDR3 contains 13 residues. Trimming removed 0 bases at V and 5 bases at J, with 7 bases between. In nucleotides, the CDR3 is TGTGCCAGCAGCTTAGGTGTGGGAACTGAAGCTTTCTTT. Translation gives CASSLGVGTEAFF.

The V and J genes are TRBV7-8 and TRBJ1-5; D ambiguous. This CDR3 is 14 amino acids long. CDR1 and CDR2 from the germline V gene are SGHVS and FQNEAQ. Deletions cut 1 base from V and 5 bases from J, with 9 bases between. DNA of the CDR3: TGTGCCAGCAGCTTAGACTCGGCAGATCAGCCCCAGCATTTT. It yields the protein CASSLDSADQPQHF.

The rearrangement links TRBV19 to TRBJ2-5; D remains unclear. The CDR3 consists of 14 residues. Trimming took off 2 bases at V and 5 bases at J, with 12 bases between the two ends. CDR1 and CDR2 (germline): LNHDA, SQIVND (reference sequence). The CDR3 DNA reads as TGTGCCAGTAGTATATCGAAGCACCGGGAGACCCAGTACTTC. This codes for CASSISKHRETQYF.

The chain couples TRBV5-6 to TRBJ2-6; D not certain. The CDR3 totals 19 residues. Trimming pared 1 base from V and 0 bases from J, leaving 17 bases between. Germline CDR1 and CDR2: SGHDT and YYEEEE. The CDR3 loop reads CASSLLSDIPRSGANVLTF. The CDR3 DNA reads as TGTGCCAGCAGCTTGCTCAGCGATATTCCCCGCTCTGGGGCCAACGTCCTGACTTTC.

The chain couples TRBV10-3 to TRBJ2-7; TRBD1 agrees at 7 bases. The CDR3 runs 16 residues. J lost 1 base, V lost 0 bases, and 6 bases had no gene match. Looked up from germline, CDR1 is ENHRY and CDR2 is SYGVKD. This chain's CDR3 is CAISESQGTVSYEQYF. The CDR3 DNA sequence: TGTGCCATCAGTGAGTCGCAGGGGACAGTTTCCTACGAGCAGTACTTC.

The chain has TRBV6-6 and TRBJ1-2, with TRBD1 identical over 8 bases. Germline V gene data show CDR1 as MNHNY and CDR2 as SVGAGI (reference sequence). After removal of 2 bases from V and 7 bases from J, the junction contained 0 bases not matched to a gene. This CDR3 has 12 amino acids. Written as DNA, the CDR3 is TGTGCCAGCAGTTACACAGGGGGTGGCTACACCTTC. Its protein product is CASSYTGGGYTF.

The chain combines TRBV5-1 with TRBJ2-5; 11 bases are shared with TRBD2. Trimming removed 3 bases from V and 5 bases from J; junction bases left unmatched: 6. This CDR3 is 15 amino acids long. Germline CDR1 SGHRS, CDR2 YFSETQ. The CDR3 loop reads CASSSVAGGPETQYF. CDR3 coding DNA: TGCGCCAGCAGCTCCGTAGCGGGGGGGCCGGAGACCCAGTACTTC.

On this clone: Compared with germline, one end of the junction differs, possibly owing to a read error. As DNA, the CDR3 is TGTGCTAGCAGCCCTCAGCCCTACAATGAGCAGTTCTTC. It encodes CASSPQPYNEQFF. V usage is TRBV7-7 and J usage is TRBJ2-1; D is ambiguous. CDR1 is SSHAT, CDR2 FNYEAQ, per germline (reference sequence). The CDR3 totals 13 residues. The complete variable domain, with remaining parts taken from reference TRBV7-7 and TRBJ2-1, reads GAGVSQSPRYKVTKRGQDVTLRCDPISSHATLYWYQQALGQGPEFLTYFNYEAQPDKSGLPSDRFSAERPEGSISTLTIQRTEQRDSAMYRCASSPQPYNEQFFGPGTRLTVL.

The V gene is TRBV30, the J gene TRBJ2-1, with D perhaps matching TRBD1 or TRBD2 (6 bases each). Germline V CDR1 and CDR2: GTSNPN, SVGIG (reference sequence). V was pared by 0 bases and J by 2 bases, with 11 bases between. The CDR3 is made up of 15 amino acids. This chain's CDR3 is CAWSVGGGAYNEQFF. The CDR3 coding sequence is TGTGCCTGGAGTGTTGGAGGGGGAGCCTACAATGAGCAGTTCTTC.

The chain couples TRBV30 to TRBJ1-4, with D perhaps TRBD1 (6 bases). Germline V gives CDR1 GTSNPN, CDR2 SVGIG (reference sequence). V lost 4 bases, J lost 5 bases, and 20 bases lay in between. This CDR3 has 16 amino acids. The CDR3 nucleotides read TGTGCCTGGAAACAACAGGGATGGGGGGGGAATGAAAAACTGTTTTTT. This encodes CAWKQQGWGGNEKLFF.

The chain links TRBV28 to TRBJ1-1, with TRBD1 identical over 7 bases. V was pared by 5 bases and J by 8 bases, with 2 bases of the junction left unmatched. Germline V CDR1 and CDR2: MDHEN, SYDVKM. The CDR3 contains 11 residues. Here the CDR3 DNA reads TGTGCCAGCAGTCAGGGACAGGAAGCTTTCTTT. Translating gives CASSQGQEAFF. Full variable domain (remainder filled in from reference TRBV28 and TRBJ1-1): DVKVTQSSRYLVKRTGEKVFLECVQDMDHENMFWYRQDPGLGLRLIYFSYDVKMKEKGDIPEGYSVSREKKERFSLILESASTNQTSMYLCASSQGQEAFFGQGTRLTVV.

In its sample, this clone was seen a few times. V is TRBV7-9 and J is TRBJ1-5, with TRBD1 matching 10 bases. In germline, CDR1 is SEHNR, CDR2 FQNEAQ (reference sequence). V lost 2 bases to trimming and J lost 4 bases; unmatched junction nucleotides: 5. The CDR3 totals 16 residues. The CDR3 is CASSLSRDRGNQPQHF. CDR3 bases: TGTGCCAGCAGCTTAAGCCGGGACAGGGGTAATCAGCCCCAGCATTTT.